A selection of T cell receptor beta chains follows, all from one sample in a study of persistence of HIV-infected CD4 T cells. This table comes from immunoSEQ multiplex PCR, and its TCRdb copy is limited to in-frame clones, with some not included. In the table there are roughly 43,000 clones, around 92% of which are singletons. These TCRs are of unknown antigen specificity. This material consisted of CD4+ T cells sorted from PBMCs after roughly 18-hour stimulation, taken from a patient who received antiretroviral therapy. The origin of the receptors is an adult man with HIV who was CMV-seropositive. Each CDR3 is given with its conserved first and last residue. A D gene is named only where the DNA matches it firmly. Only some rows state a clone size, as once, few, many or a class for expanded clones.

TRBJ2-7,-,TRBV28,TRBD2,TGTGCCAGCAGTAGCGGGGGTCTGAGGGGATTC,CASSSGGLRGF
TRBJ1-4,-,TRBV9,TRBD1,TGTGCCAGCAGCGTAGGAACAGGGGGATACGAAAAACTGTTTTTT,CASSVGTGGYEKLFF
TRBJ2-3,-,TRBV18,TRBD2,TGTGCCAGCTCACCTCTAGCGGGGGGCCGGGGGCGCACAGATACGCAGTATTTT,CASSPLAGGRGRTDTQYF
TRBJ1-1,-,TRBV5-1,-,TGCGCCAGCAGCTTGGAGGGGGGCGTCGGCACTGAAGCTTTCTTT,CASSLEGGVGTEAFF
TRBJ2-3,-,TRBV28,TRBD2,TGTGCCAGCAGTCTGTCATCCTCCCTAGCGGCTCGGACGGGTACGCAGTATTTT,CASSLSSSLAARTGTQYF
TRBJ2-2,-,TRBV24-1,-,TGTGCCACCAGTGATGTCGTCGGGGAGCTGTTTTTT,CATSDVVGELFF
TRBJ1-1,-,TRBV5-1,-,TGCGCCAGCAGCTTCTCGGCAGCGAACACTGAAGCTTTCTTT,CASSFSAANTEAFF
TRBJ2-3,-,TRBV12-3/TRBV12-4,-,TGTGCCAGCAGTTTAGCGCACACAGATACGCAGTATTTT,CASSLAHTDTQYF
TRBJ1-6,-,TRBV6-1,-,TGTGCCAGCAGTCAACAGGGAAATTCACCCCTCCACTTT,CASSQQGNSPLHF
TRBJ1-2,-,TRBV27,-,TGTGCCAGCAGTTTAGGGGCAGGAGGCCTCTATGGCTACACCTTC,CASSLGAGGLYGYTF
TRBJ2-7,-,TRBV2,-,TGTGCCAGCAGTGAAGAGGGGGGAGGGGAGCAGTACTTC,CASSEEGGGEQYF
TRBJ1-2,-,TRBV2,TRBD1,TGTGCCAGCGAACCCAAACAGGGGATTGGCTACACCTTC,CASEPKQGIGYTF
TRBJ1-1,medium-sized,TRBV4-1,-,TGCGCCAGCAGCCAACGCTCGGCGCAAAACACTGAAGCTTTCTTT,CASSQRSAQNTEAFF